The 18 T cell receptor beta chains presented below share a single source sample, sequenced in a study of spatial heterogeneity in lung cancer. Findings of the study overall: Counts of expanded alpha and beta TCRs within tumors tracked the tumor nonsynonymous mutation count.

Time point indicated: sample taken at primary tumor resection. TCRdb re-derived calls from the 5' RACE reads in MiXCR, one entry per CDR3 protein. The sample contains about 10,000 distinct CDR3 sequences, about 6% of which appear only once. Their recognized antigens are unknown. Sequences were derived from lung tumor tissue, sampled at surgery. The source of these receptors is a male donor with early-stage non-small cell lung cancer.

By share, this clonotype ranks as medium-sized. This sequence joins TRBV12-3 or TRBV12-4 and TRBJ2-5; 13 nucleotides match TRBD2. There are 16 residues in the CDR3. J was trimmed by 4 bases and V by 6 bases; bases with no gene match: 8. The CDR3 sequence: CASSSGLAGYRETQYF. The CDR3 coding sequence is TGTGCCAGCAGCTCGGGACTAGCGGGATACAGAGAGACCCAGTACTTC.

This clonotype ranks as medium-sized (0.01 to 0.1%). This chain connects TRBV20-1 to TRBJ2-7; 8 bases fit TRBD1. Germline V CDR1 and CDR2: DFQATT, SNEGSKA (reference sequence). The CDR3 runs to 13 residues. With 6 bases clipped from V and 4 bases from J, the junction kept 8 bases outside the gene matches. The CDR3 DNA reads as TGCAGTGCCACCGGACAGGGCGGGTACGAGCAGTACTTC. It specifies CSATGQGGYEQYF.

This clonotype was detected many times. The V gene is TRBV5-1, the J gene TRBJ1-6, with TRBD1 identical over 8 bases. The CDR3 is made up of 17 amino acids. V shed 0 bases and J 0 bases; nucleotides not matched to a gene: 2. Germline V gene sequence: CDR1 SGHRS, CDR2 YFSETQ. CDR3 protein: CASSLGDRSSYNSPLHF. The DNA of the CDR3 is TGCGCCAGCAGCTTGGGGGACAGGAGCTCCTATAATTCACCCCTCCACTTT.

This clonotype has ten or more counts. This chain joins TRBV28 and TRBJ2-5, with D possibly being TRBD1 (5 bases). CDR3 length: 14 amino acids. Germline CDR1 and CDR2: MDHEN and SYDVKM. V was clipped by 7 bases and J by 5 bases, with 17 bases between them. For the CDR3, the DNA is TGTGCCAGCAAGCCCCAGGGTCTCGTGGAGACCCAGTACTTC. It translates to CASKPQGLVETQYF.

This clonotype was detected many times. The chain uses TRBV6-5 and TRBJ2-7; 8 bases map to TRBD2. This CDR3 spans 15 amino acids. V lost 6 bases and J lost 1; bases outside the gene matches: 8. The germline gives CDR1 MNHEY, CDR2 SVGAGI. This chain's CDR3 is CASSLSAGESYEQYF. CDR3 coding DNA: TGTGCCAGCAGCCTTTCAGCGGGAGAGTCCTACGAGCAGTACTTC.

This clonotype qualifies as medium-sized. The CDR3 is CASSLSTSGGEETQYF. In DNA form, the CDR3 reads TGTGCCAGCAGTCTCTCGACTAGCGGGGGGGAAGAGACCCAGTACTTC. The gene calls are TRBV27 and TRBJ2-5, with TRBD2 matching 14 bases. CDR1 is MNHEY, CDR2 SMNVEV, per germline (reference sequence). The CDR3 totals 16 residues. The V gene end was trimmed by 5 bases and the J gene end by 3 bases; junction bases not matched to a gene: 5.

The V call is TRBV11-2, the J call TRBJ2-3; perhaps TRBD1 as D (6 bases). The V end was cut by 5 bases, the J end by 3 bases, with 18 bases between. This CDR3 comprises 16 residues. CDR1 is SGHAT, CDR2 FQNNGV, per germline. This CDR3 is CASSQGAYTGTDTQYF. The CDR3 coding sequence is TGTGCCAGCAGCCAGGGAGCTTACACAGGGACAGATACGCAGTATTTT.

This clonotype showed up many times. The J gene is TRBJ2-5, the V gene TRBV20-1; D gene uncertain. The CDR3 covers 13 residues. Trimming took 4 bases from V and 2 from J, leaving 11 bases between them. Germline V gene lookup returns CDR1 DFQATT and CDR2 SNEGSKA (reference sequence). The CDR3 sequence is CSAKDGNQETQYF. The CDR3 DNA sequence: TGCAGTGCTAAGGACGGAAATCAAGAGACCCAGTACTTC.

This clonotype showed up many times. V is TRBV5-4 and J is TRBJ2-4; D could derive from TRBD1 or TRBD2 (5 bases each). Germline CDR1 SGHNT, CDR2 YYREEE (reference sequence). V was cut by 2 bases and J by 0 bases, with 12 bases left in between. CDR3 length: 16 amino acids. CDR3 DNA: TGTGCCAGCAGCTTTCGAGGGGACGTAGCCAAAAACATTCAGTACTTC. Translated: CASSFRGDVAKNIQYF.

This clonotype was seen ten or more times. The chain recombines TRBV12-3 or TRBV12-4 with TRBJ1-2, with D uncertain. The length of the CDR3 is 11 residues. V dropped 8 bases and J dropped 0 bases, with 4 bases sitting between them. This CDR3 is CASFTNYGYTF. The CDR3 DNA sequence: TGTGCCAGCTTCACTAACTATGGCTACACCTTC.

Relative to its sample, this clonotype is medium-sized. CDR3 nucleotides: TGTGCCAGCCTCCCAGGGAGGAGGTGGACTGAAGCTTTCTTT. This translates into CASLPGRRWTEAFF. The chain has TRBV6-1 and TRBJ1-1; TRBD1 is a possible D gene (5 bases). V was clipped by 8 bases and J by 5 bases, with 18 bases between them. Germline V gives CDR1 MNHNS, CDR2 SASEGT. The CDR3 has 14 residues.

This clonotype was observed at least ten times. This chain uses TRBV5-1 with TRBJ2-1; 9 bases are shared with TRBD2. From germline, CDR1 is SGHRS and CDR2 YFSETQ. The J segment lost 8 bases and the V segment lost 1 base, leaving 4 bases of the junction unmatched. The CDR3 is 14 residues long. CDR3 DNA: TGCGCCAGCAGCTTGTCGGGCGGGAGGGATGAGCAGTTCTTC. Protein: CASSLSGGRDEQFF.

A few counts support this clonotype. The rearrangement uses TRBV20-1 and TRBJ2-5; 10 bases line up with TRBD2. Germline lookup yields CDR1 DFQATT and CDR2 SNEGSKA (reference sequence). This CDR3 region has 13 residues. V shed 3 bases and J 4 bases; nucleotides not matched to a gene: 2. This CDR3 reads CSASLAGVETQYF. The CDR3, as DNA: TGCAGTGCTAGTCTAGCGGGAGTAGAGACCCAGTACTTC.

In its sample, this clonotype was seen many times. The chain couples TRBV27 to TRBJ2-5; TRBD2 matches at 8 bases. Germline loops: CDR1 MNHEY, CDR2 SMNVEV (reference sequence). The CDR3 runs 14 residues. V shed 4 bases and J 4 bases; nucleotides not matched to a gene: 5. The CDR3 here is CASSYGGALETQYF. CDR3 DNA sequence: TGTGCCAGCAGTTACGGGGGGGCCTTAGAGACCCAGTACTTC.

This clonotype is labeled as medium-sized (0.01 to 0.1%). The gene calls are TRBV20-1 and TRBJ1-2, with D possibly matching TRBD1 (5 bases). Germline V gene lookup returns CDR1 DFQATT and CDR2 SNEGSKA (reference sequence). The CDR3 is made up of 13 amino acids. Trimming pared 3 bases from V and 3 bases from J, leaving 11 bases between. This chain's CDR3 is CSARGRSDYGYTF. CDR3 DNA: TGCAGTGCTAGGGGGCGAAGCGACTATGGCTACACCTTC.

The table lists this clonotype with many counts. This chain connects TRBV30 to TRBJ1-5, with TRBD1 matching 8 bases. CDR3 length: 18 residues. In germline, CDR1 is GTSNPN, CDR2 SVGIG (reference sequence). V dropped 2 bases and J dropped 6; count of bases not matched to a gene: 18. In DNA, the CDR3 is TGTGCCTGGAGTTTCTGGACAGGGCTGGGTGAGCGGGTTCAGCCCCAGCATTTT. Translated: CAWSFWTGLGERVQPQHF.

This clonotype was seen repeatedly, ten times or more. The chain recombines TRBV6-1 with TRBJ2-3; D remains unclear. The germline CDR1 and CDR2 sequences are MNHNS and SASEGT. V was clipped by 2 bases and J by 5 bases, with 8 bases between them. The CDR3 consists of 13 residues. CDR3 region: CASSESRGDTQYF. CDR3 DNA: TGTGCCAGCAGTGAATCCCGAGGAGATACGCAGTATTTT.

The chain carries TRBV5-1 and TRBJ2-5; 7 positions match TRBD1. V dropped 4 bases and J dropped 4; count of bases not matched to a gene: 10. This CDR3 contains 15 residues. The germline CDR1 and CDR2 sequences are SGHRS and YFSETQ. The chain's CDR3 is CASSPRGTVGETQYF. The CDR3 coding sequence is TGCGCCAGCAGCCCGAGGGGGACAGTAGGAGAGACCCAGTACTTC. Drawing the rest from reference TRBV5-1 and TRBJ2-5, the complete variable domain is KAGVTQTPRYLIKTRGQQVTLSCSPISGHRSVSWYQQTPGQGLQFLFEYFSETQRNKGNFPGRFSGRQFSNSRSEMNVSTLELGDSALYLCASSPRGTVGETQYFGPGTRLLVL.